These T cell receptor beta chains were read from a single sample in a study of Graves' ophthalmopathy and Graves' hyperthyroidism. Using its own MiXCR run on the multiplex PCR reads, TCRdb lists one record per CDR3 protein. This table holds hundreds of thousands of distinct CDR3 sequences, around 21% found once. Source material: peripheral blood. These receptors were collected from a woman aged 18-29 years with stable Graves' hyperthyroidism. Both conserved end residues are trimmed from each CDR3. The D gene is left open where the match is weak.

CDR3: ASSLAGEHEQY
D: .
V: TRBV5-1

CDR3: ASGGTGTNIQY
D: TRBD1
V: TRBV12-3/TRBV12-4

CDR3: ASSPMRTSGQETQY
D: TRBD2
V: TRBV3-1

CDR3: ASSEARDRQAF
D: TRBD1
V: TRBV6-1

CDR3: ASSPGTGVTGELF
D: TRBD1
V: TRBV7-3

CDR3: ASSIPAGGESQPQH
D: TRBD1
V: TRBV28

CDR3: ASSQEAAYSNQPQH
D: .
V: TRBV4-1

CDR3: SARVWAGVPSELGYIQY
D: .
V: TRBV20-1

CDR3: ASSPIQGLSTEAF
D: .
V: TRBV18

CDR3: ASSLRPPRLRPGELF
D: .
V: TRBV7-8

CDR3: STMGDPNTEAF
D: .
V: TRBV29-1

CDR3: ASSLVGQGAGETQY
D: TRBD1
V: TRBV5-6

CDR3: ASNPGHQNTEAF
D: .
V: TRBV12-3/TRBV12-4

CDR3: AIAPGERGYT
D: .
V: TRBV10-3

CDR3: ASSVVEGANVLT
D: .
V: TRBV9